This T cell receptor beta chain comes out of a study of blood T cell repertoires in COVID-19. TCRdb's table, derived via immunoSEQ multiplex PCR, lists solely in-frame clones and lacks some. The sample includes approximately 85,000 clones, 90% of them seen just once. The sample taken for sequencing was peripheral blood. The clonotype comes from a woman between 45 and 60 years old in a cohort sampled during active COVID-19.

Here the CDR3 reads CASGLALQETQYF. The CDR3 region has the DNA TGTGCCAGCGGACTAGCGCTACAAGAGACCCAGTACTTC. V gene TRBV28 combines with J gene TRBJ2-5, with 9 nucleotides matching TRBD2. In germline, CDR1 is MDHEN, CDR2 SYDVKM. The CDR3 sequence is 13 residues long. V lost 8 bases and J lost 2; bases outside the gene matches: 3.